This paragraph covers one T cell receptor beta chain sequence. This CDR3 is 15 amino acids long. The ends lost 0 bases at V and 6 bases at J; junction bases unmatched: 4. CDR1 WNHNN and CDR2 SYGVQD come from the germline V gene (reference sequence). This sample stems from a study of blood T cell repertoires in COVID-19. Study as a whole: Material from acute and convalescent COVID-19 was sourced from the United States, Italy and Spain. In each case, the material was cDNA or gDNA derived from T cells, B-cell-depleted T cells, or PBMCs.

Per the authors' pipeline: Reference gene primer amplification in the assay estimated nucleated cell counts. This table comes from immunoSEQ multiplex PCR, and its TCRdb copy is limited to in-frame clones, with some not included. D and trimming were read from the DNA, whereas the V and J calls and clone size are those reported in that table. Here the sample spans 150,000 to 200,000 clones, 84% being singletons. The rearrangement joins TRBV10-1 to TRBJ2-3; TRBD2 aligns across 9 bases. Sequencing was done on a sample of peripheral blood. The receptor was isolated from a young man with active or convalescent COVID-19. The CDR3 nucleotides are TGCGCCAGCAGTGAGTCCGGACTAGCGTCGGATACGCAGTATTTT. It is translated as CASSESGLASDTQYF.